A single T cell receptor beta chain is shown here with its context. The antigen is unknown. This entry belongs to a study of T cells in Graves' hyperthyroidism and ophthalmopathy. Study outcomes and limitations: Most expanded thyroid clonotypes above 0.001 also appeared in blood. The model forecast ophthalmopathy, anticipating it by a median around 6.4 months before onset.

The germline V gene has CDR1 MDHEN and CDR2 SYDVKM. The CDR3 sequence is 13 residues long. V lost 9 bases and J lost 1, with 10 bases in between. It was RNA transcripts that yielded the amplified TCR beta CDR3 regions. When the TCR CDR3 underwent first-round RT-PCR, the HTBI primer set was used. TCRdb processed the multiplex PCR reads anew with MiXCR; each CDR3 protein has one entry. Among approximately 740,000 distinct CDR3 sequences listed, 13% to 15% were seen once. The V and J genes are TRBV28 and TRBJ1-5, with D possibly being TRBD1 (5 bases). The TCR originated in a woman aged 18-29 years with Graves' hyperthyroidism. Sequences were obtained from blood. The CDR3 DNA reads as TGTGCCAGTCGGGGGTTCAGCAATCAGCCCCAGCATTTT. The encoded protein is CASRGFSNQPQHF.